A few counts support the clone carrying this T cell receptor (beta chain). The source of the sample is a study of T-cell memory formation after mild COVID-19. Using constant-segment primers, 5'RACE produced TCR alpha and TCR beta cDNA libraries carrying sample barcodes and UMIs. From the 5' RACE reads, TCRdb called clonotypes with MiXCR, one entry per CDR3 protein. The top ten hold roughly an eighth of the sample, which has just under 550,000 distinct CDR3 sequences, about 20% seen once. The CDR3 length is 15 residues. With 2 bases clipped from V and 2 bases from J, the junction kept 2 bases outside the gene matches. Germline CDR1 is LGHDT and CDR2 is YNNKEL (reference sequence).

Sequencing used PBMCs or a T cell subset sorted from them (not recorded which). The TCR originated in an adult woman who had mild COVID-19 (a few samples of this study predate the infection). Cell type and time point are not known. The chain joins TRBV3-1 to TRBJ2-2; 7 nucleotides match TRBD2. Here the CDR3 DNA reads TGTGCCAGCAGCCAACTAGCGGCAAACACCGGGGAGCTGTTTTTT. This gives the protein CASSQLAANTGELFF.